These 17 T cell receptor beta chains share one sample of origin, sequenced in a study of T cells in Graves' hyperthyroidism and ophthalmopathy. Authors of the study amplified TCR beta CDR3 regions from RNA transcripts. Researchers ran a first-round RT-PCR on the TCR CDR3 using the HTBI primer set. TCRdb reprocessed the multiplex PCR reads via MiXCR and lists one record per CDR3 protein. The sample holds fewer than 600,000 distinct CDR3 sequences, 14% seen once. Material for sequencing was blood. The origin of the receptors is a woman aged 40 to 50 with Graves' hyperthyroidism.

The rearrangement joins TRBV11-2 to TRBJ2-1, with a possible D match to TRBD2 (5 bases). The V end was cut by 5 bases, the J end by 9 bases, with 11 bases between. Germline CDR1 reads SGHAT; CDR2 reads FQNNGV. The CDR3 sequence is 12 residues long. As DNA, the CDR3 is TGTGCCAGCAGCCTGGACTTGATTGAGCAGTTCTTC. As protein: CASSLDLIEQFF.

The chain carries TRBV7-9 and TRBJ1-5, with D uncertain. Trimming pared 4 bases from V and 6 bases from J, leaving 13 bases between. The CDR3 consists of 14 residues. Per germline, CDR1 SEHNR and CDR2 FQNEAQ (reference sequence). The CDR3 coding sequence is TGTGCCAGCAGCTCAGGAATAGTGGGTCAGCCCCAGCATTTT. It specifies CASSSGIVGQPQHF.

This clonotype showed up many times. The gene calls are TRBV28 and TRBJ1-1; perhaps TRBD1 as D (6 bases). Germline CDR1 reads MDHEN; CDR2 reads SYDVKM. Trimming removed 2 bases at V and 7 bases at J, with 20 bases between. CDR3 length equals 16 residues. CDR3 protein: CASSLRTGGMVSEAFF. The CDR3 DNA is TGTGCCAGCAGTTTAAGGACGGGGGGCATGGTCAGTGAAGCTTTCTTT.

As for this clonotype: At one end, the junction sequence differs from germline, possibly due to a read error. In nucleotides, the CDR3 is TGTACCAGCAGTGAGACTAGCGGGCCTTACAATGAGCAGTTCTTC. Translated: CTSSETSGPYNEQFF. V usage is TRBV6-4 and J usage is TRBJ2-1; 10 bases align to TRBD2. The V gene's germline CDR1 is MRHNA and CDR2 SNTAGT. The length of the CDR3 is 15 residues.

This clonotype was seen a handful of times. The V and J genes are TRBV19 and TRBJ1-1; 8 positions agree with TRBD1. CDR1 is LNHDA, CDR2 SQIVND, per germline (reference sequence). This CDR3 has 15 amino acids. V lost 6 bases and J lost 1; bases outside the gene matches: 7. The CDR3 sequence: CASRPTGTGNTEAFF. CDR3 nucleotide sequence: TGTGCCAGTAGACCTACCGGGACAGGGAACACTGAAGCTTTCTTT.

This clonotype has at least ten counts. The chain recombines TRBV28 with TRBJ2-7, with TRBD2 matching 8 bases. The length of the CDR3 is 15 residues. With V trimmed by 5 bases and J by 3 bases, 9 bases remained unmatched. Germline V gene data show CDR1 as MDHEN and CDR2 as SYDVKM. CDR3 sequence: CASSQQTSGDYEQYF. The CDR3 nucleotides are TGTGCCAGCAGTCAGCAAACTAGCGGCGACTACGAGCAGTACTTC. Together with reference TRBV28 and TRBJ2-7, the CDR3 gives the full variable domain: DVKVTQSSRYLVKRTGEKVFLECVQDMDHENMFWYRQDPGLGLRLIYFSYDVKMKEKGDIPEGYSVSREKKERFSLILESASTNQTSMYLCASSQQTSGDYEQYFGPGTRLTVT.

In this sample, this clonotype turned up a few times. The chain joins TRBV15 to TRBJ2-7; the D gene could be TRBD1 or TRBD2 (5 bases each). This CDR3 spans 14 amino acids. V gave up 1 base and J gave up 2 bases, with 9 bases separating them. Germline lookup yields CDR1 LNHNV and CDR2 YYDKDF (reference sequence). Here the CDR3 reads CATSRGGGPYEQYF. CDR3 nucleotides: TGTGCCACCAGCAGAGGGGGCGGGCCCTACGAGCAGTACTTC.

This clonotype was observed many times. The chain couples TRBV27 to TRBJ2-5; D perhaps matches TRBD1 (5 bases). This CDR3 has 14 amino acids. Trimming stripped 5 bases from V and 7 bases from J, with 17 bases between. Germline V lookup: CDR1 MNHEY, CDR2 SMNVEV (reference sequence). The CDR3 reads CASSDRQQVGTQYF. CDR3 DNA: TGTGCCAGCAGTGACCGACAGCAGGTGGGGACCCAGTACTTC.

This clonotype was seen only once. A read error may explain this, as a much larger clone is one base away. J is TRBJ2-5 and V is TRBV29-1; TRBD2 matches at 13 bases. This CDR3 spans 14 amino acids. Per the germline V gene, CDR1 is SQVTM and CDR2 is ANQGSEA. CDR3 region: CSVGLAGGGETRYF. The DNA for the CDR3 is TGCAGCGTTGGACTAGCGGGAGGTGGGGAGACCCGGTACTTC.

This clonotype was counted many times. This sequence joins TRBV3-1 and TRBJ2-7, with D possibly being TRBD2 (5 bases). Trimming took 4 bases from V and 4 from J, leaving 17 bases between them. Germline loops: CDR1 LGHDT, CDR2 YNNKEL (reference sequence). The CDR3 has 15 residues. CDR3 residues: CASSRPGSGGYEQYF. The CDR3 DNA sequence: TGTGCCAGCAGCCGTCCTGGGAGCGGAGGTTACGAGCAGTACTTC.

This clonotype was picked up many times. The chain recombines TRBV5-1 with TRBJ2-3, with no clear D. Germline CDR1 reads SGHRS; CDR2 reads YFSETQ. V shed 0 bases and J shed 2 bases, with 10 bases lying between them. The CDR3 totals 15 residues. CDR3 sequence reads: CASSLASRHTDTQYF. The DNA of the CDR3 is TGCGCCAGCAGCTTGGCCTCCAGGCACACAGATACGCAGTATTTT.

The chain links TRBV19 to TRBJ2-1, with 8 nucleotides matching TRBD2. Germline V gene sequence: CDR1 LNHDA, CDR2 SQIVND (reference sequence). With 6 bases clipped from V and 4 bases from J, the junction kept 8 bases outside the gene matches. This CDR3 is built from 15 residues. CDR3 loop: CASRETSVSYNEQFF. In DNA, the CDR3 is TGTGCCAGTAGGGAGACTAGCGTGAGTTACAATGAGCAGTTCTTC.

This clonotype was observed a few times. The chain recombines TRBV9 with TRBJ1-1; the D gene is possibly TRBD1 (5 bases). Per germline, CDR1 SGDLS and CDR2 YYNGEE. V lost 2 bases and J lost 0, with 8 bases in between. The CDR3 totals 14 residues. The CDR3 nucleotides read TGTGCCAGCAGCGTGGAGGGGATGAACACTGAAGCTTTCTTT. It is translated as CASSVEGMNTEAFF.

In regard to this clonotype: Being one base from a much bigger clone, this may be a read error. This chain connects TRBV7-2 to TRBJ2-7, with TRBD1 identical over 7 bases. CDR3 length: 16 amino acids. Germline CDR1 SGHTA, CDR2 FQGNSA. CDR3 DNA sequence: TGTGCCAGCAGCCTCAGGGCCGGGACAGACTCCCACGAGCAGTACTTC. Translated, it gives CASSLRAGTDSHEQYF.

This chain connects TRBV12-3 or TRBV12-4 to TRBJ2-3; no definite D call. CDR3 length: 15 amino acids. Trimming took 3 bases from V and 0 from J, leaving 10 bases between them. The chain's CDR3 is CASSLDSTSTDTQYF. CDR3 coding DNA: TGTGCCAGCAGTTTGGATTCTACTAGCACAGATACGCAGTATTTT.

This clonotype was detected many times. In DNA form, the CDR3 reads TGTGCCAGCAGCCAACAGATAGGGGGCTACACCTTC. It is translated as CASSQQIGGYTF. The chain joins TRBV14 to TRBJ1-2; D gene uncertain. CDR1 is SGHDN, CDR2 FVKESK, per germline. This CDR3 comprises 12 residues. V was trimmed by 2 bases and J by 8 bases, leaving 9 bases between them.

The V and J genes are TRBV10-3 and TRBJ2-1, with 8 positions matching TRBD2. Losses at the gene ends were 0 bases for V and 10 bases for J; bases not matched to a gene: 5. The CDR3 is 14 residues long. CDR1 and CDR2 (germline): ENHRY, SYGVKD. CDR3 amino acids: CAISESNPGGEQFF. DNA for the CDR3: TGTGCCATCAGTGAGTCAAACCCGGGGGGGGAGCAGTTCTTC.